This T cell receptor (beta chain) came from a study of blood T cell repertoires in COVID-19. Study details: The origin of the acute and convalescent COVID-19 samples was the United States, Italy and Spain. PBMCs, B-cell-depleted T cells, or T cells provided the cDNA or gDNA that made up the material.

Original data processing: Amplification from reference gene primers served as the basis for estimated nucleated cell counts. Clones were sequenced by immunoSEQ multiplex PCR, and TCRdb holds only the in-frame ones, with some missing. That table furnishes V, J and clone size, whereas the DNA furnished D and trimming. The table lists about 57,000 clones, roughly 86% of them singletons. This CDR3 has 18 amino acids. The V gene's germline CDR1 is LGHDT and CDR2 YNNKEL (reference sequence). V was pared by 1 base and J by 5 bases, with 12 bases of the junction left unmatched. The rearrangement links TRBV3-1 (or the pseudogene TRBV3-2) to TRBJ2-5, with 11 bases aligning to TRBD2. The source is an elderly woman with acute or convalescent COVID-19. The specimen sequenced was peripheral blood. The CDR3 protein is CASSQVLAGGPTKETQYF. The CDR3 bases are TGTGCCAGCAGCCAAGTGTTAGCGGGGGGGCCTACGAAGGAGACCCAGTACTTC.